This T cell receptor beta chain was sequenced in a study of blood T cell repertoires in COVID-19. The V and J ends lost 7 bases and 7 bases, in that order; junction bases with no gene match: 2. This CDR3 has 12 amino acids. Germline V gives CDR1 SGHRS, CDR2 YFSETQ. Sequencing was performed with immunoSEQ multiplex PCR; in TCRdb, only in-frame clones are kept and a portion is missing. The sample lists roughly 250,000 clones, around 88% occurring once. The sample comprised PBMCs or T cells enriched from blood (not recorded which). This receptor was taken from a woman in her forties with acute COVID-19. This chain uses TRBV5-1 with TRBJ1-6; TRBD1 matches 7 bases. The CDR3 DNA follows: TGCGCCAGCGCACAGGGGAATTCACCCCTCCACTTT. This encodes CASAQGNSPLHF.